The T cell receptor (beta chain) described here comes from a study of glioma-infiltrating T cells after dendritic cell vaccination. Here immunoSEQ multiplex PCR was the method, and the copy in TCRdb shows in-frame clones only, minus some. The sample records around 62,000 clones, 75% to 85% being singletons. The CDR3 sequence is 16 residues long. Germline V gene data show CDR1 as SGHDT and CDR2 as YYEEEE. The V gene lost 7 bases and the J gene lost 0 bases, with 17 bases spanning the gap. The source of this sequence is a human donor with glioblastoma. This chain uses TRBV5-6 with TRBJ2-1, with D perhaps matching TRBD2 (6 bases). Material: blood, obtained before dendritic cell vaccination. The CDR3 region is CASRHIRGSSYNEQFF. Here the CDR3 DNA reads TGTGCCAGCCGCCACATACGGGGGAGCTCCTACAATGAGCAGTTCTTC.